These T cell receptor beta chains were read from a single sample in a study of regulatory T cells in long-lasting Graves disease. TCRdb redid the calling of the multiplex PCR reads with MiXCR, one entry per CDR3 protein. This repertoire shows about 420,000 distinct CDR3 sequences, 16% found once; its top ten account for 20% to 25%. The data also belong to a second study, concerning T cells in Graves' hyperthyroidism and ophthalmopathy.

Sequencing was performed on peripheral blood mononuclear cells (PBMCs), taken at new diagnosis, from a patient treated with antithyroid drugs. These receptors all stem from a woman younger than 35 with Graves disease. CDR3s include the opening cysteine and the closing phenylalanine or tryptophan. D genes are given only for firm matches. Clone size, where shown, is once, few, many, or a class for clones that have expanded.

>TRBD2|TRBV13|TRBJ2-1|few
CASSLGLRGVSDEQFF
TGTGCCAGCAGCTTAGGCCTGCGGGGGGTAAGCGATGAGCAGTTCTTC
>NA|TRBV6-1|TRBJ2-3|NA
CASTLGGTDTQYF
TGTGCCAGCACCCTAGGGGGAACAGATACGCAGTATTTT
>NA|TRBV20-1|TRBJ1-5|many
CSAQTSNQPQHF
TGCAGTGCCCAGACATCCAATCAGCCCCAGCATTTT
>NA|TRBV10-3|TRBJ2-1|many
CAISERTQDNEQFF
TGTGCCATCAGTGAACGGACTCAGGACAATGAGCAGTTCTTC
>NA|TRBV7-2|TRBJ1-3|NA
CASSSQGFSGNTIYF
TGTGCCAGCAGCTCGCAGGGGTTCTCTGGAAACACCATATATTTT
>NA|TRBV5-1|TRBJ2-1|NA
CASSFDVLSARSSYNEQFF
TGCGCCAGCAGCTTTGACGTGTTGTCAGCGAGGAGCTCCTACAATGAGCAGTTCTTC
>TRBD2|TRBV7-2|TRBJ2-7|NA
CASSPAWGQTSGRAYEQYF
TGTGCCAGCAGCCCCGCCTGGGGACAGACTAGCGGGAGGGCCTACGAGCAGTACTTC
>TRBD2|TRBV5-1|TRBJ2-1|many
CASSLGLAGGPPKQFF
TGCGCCAGCAGCCTGGGACTAGCGGGAGGGCCACCAAAGCAGTTCTTC
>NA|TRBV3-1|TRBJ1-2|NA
CASSQDGLYGYTF
TGTGCCAGCAGCCAAGACGGCCTCTATGGCTACACCTTC
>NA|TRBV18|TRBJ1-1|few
CASSPSSAEAFF
TGTGCCAGCTCACCATCTAGTGCTGAAGCTTTCTTT
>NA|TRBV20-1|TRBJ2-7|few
CSAPKGQGLGKIEQYF
TGCAGTGCTCCCAAAGGCCAGGGACTTGGCAAGATCGAGCAGTACTTC
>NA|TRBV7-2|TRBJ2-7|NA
CASSLVHTSYEQYF
TGTGCCAGCAGCCTCGTACATACCTCCTACGAGCAGTACTTC
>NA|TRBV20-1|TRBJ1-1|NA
CSARTVNTEAFF
TGCAGTGCTAGGACAGTCAACACTGAAGCTTTCTTT
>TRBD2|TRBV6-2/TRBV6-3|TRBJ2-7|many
CASSYSGLGIDEQYF
TGTGCCAGCAGTTACTCGGGACTAGGAATTGACGAGCAGTACTTC
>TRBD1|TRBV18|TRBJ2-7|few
CASSPGTGRDEQYF
TGTGCCAGCTCACCAGGGACAGGGAGGGACGAGCAGTACTTC
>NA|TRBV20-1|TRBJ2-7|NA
CSATKKTGYEQYF
TGCAGTGCTACCAAGAAGACAGGCTACGAGCAGTACTTC
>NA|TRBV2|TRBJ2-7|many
CASSVMGIGYEQYF
TGTGCCAGCAGTGTAATGGGCATTGGCTACGAGCAGTACTTC
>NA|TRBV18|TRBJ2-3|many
CASSPLLVADTQYF
TGTGCCAGCTCACCACTATTAGTCGCAGATACGCAGTATTTT
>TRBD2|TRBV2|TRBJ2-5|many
CASRVAGGQETQYF
TGTGCCAGCAGAGTAGCGGGGGGCCAAGAGACCCAGTACTTC
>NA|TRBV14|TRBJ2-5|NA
CASSQGMALGRTQYF
TGTGCCAGCAGCCAAGGGATGGCTCTTGGAAGGACCCAGTACTTC
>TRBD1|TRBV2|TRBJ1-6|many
CAIRTGDNSPLHF
TGTGCCATACGGACAGGGGATAATTCACCCCTCCACTTT
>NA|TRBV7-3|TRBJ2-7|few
CASSPTPWGEQYF
TGTGCCAGCAGTCCGACGCCCTGGGGTGAGCAGTACTTC
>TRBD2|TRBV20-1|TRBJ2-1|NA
CSARTSGSYNEQFF
TGCAGTGCGCGGACTAGCGGGAGCTACAATGAGCAGTTCTTC
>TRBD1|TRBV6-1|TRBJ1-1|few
CAIRRQGNTEAFF
TGTGCCATCCGACGACAGGGGAACACTGAAGCTTTCTTT
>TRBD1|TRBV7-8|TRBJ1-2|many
CASSPRDSSNYGYTF
TGTGCCAGCAGCCCACGGGACAGTTCTAACTATGGCTACACCTTC
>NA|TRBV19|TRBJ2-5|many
CASGGWGETQYF
TGTGCCAGTGGAGGATGGGGGGAGACCCAGTACTTC
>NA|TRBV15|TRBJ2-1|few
CATSIRGSSYNEQFF
TGTGCCACCAGCATTCGCGGCAGCTCCTACAATGAGCAGTTCTTC
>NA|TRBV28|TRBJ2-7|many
CASPPPTGSYEQYF
TGTGCCAGCCCCCCACCAACGGGGTCCTACGAGCAGTACTTC
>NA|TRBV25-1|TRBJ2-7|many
CASSESRAAGMSGVHEQYF
TGTGCCAGCAGTGAATCGAGGGCGGCAGGGATGTCGGGGGTCCACGAGCAGTACTTC
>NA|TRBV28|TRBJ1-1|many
CASSYPAMNTEAFF
TGTGCCAGCAGTTATCCAGCCATGAACACTGAAGCTTTCTTT
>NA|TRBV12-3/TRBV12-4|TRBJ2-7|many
CASSFGRRGYEQYF
TGTGCCAGCAGTTTTGGCAGGAGGGGCTACGAGCAGTACTTC
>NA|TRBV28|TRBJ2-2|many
CASSQGRVYTGELFF
TGTGCCAGCAGTCAAGGCCGGGTTTACACCGGGGAGCTGTTTTTT
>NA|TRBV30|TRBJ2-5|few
CAWNNQETQYF
TGTGCCTGGAACAATCAAGAGACCCAGTACTTC
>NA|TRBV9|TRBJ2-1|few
CASSVDLPRVDEQFF
TGTGCCAGCAGCGTAGACCTCCCTCGGGTCGATGAGCAGTTCTTC
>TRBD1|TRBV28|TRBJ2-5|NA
CASSLGPGGLETQYF
TGTGCCAGCAGTTTAGGGCCAGGGGGCCTAGAGACCCAGTACTTC
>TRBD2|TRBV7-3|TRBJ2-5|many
CASSRKGVSGRAESGETQYF
TGTGCCAGCAGCCGCAAGGGAGTTAGCGGGAGGGCCGAGAGTGGAGAGACCCAGTACTTC
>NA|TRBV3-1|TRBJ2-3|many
CASSPRDDLRDTQYF
TGTGCCAGCAGCCCCCGGGACGACCTTCGAGATACGCAGTATTTT
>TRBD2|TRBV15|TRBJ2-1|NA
CATSRGGTSGSRGEQFF
TGTGCCACCAGCAGAGGCGGGACTAGCGGGAGTAGGGGGGAGCAGTTCTTC
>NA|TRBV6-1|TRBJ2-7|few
CASRRGLREQYF
TGTGCCAGCAGGAGGGGTCTACGCGAGCAGTACTTC
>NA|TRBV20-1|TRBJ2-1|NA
CSAGSISGSYNEQFF
TGCAGTGCGGGGAGTATTTCGGGCTCCTACAATGAGCAGTTCTTC
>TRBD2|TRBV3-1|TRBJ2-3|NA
CASRSSGSSDTQYF
TGTGCCAGCAGGAGTAGCGGGAGCTCAGATACGCAGTATTTT
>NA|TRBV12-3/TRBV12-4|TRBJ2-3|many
CASSLADGLGYF
TGTGCCAGCAGTTTAGCCGATGGTCTGGGTTACTTT
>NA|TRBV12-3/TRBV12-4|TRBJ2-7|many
CASSSGRDLSYEQYF
TGTGCCAGCAGTTCGGGCCGGGACCTCTCCTACGAGCAGTACTTC
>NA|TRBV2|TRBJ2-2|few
CASRGGQTLGHTGELFF
TGTGCCAGCAGAGGCGGGCAAACCCTGGGGCACACCGGGGAGCTGTTTTTT
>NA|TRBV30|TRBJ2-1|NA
CAWASGRSSSYNEQFF
TGTGCCTGGGCCTCCGGGCGGTCGAGCTCCTACAATGAGCAGTTCTTC
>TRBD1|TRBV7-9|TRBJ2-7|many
CASSLGEAGGLYEQYF
TGTGCCAGCAGCTTAGGCGAGGCAGGGGGCCTCTACGAGCAGTACTTC
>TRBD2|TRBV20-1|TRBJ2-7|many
CSARGGSLNEQYF
TGCAGTGCTAGAGGCGGGAGTTTAAACGAGCAGTACTTC
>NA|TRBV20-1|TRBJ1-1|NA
CSAADTRLSVNTEAFF
TGCAGTGCCGCGGACACCCGTTTGTCCGTGAACACTGAAGCTTTCTTT
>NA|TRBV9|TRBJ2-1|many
CASSVVLSDSYNEQFF
TGTGCCAGCAGCGTAGTTCTGAGCGACTCCTACAATGAGCAGTTCTTC